The entry below gives a single TCR beta chain sequence along with its context. Its antigen is unidentified. The CDR3 runs 12 residues. The V gene lost 5 bases and the J gene lost 6 bases, with 8 bases spanning the gap. CDR1 is MDHEN and CDR2 is SYDVKM in the germline V gene. The data are from a study of siplizumab effects on memory and regulatory T cells. Using immunoSEQ multiplex PCR, the repertoire was profiled, and TCRdb retains in-frame clones only, with some absent. Of around 120,000 clones in the sample, roughly 94% are singletons; the top ten hold approximately 1.8%. General observations from the study: Naive or memory phenotype was unassignable for roughly 75-96% of proliferating CD4+ or CD8+ clones. Siplizumab brought about a significant reduction in alloreactive sequences traceable to unstimulated CD4+ memory cells. Whether proliferating Tregs in siplizumab cultures suppress was not functionally confirmed.

The V gene is TRBV28, the J gene TRBJ1-5; D gene ambiguous. The sequencing sample was made of non-Treg CD4+ T cells sorted from blood. This TCR came from a human donor in good health. The DNA for the CDR3 is TGTGCCAGCAGTCCCCCCCCTCAGCCCCAGCATTTT. Protein product: CASSPPPQPQHF. Variable domain in full (rest from reference TRBV28 and TRBJ1-5): DVKVTQSSRYLVKRTGEKVFLECVQDMDHENMFWYRQDPGLGLRLIYFSYDVKMKEKGDIPEGYSVSREKKERFSLILESASTNQTSMYLCASSPPPQPQHFGDGTRLSIL.